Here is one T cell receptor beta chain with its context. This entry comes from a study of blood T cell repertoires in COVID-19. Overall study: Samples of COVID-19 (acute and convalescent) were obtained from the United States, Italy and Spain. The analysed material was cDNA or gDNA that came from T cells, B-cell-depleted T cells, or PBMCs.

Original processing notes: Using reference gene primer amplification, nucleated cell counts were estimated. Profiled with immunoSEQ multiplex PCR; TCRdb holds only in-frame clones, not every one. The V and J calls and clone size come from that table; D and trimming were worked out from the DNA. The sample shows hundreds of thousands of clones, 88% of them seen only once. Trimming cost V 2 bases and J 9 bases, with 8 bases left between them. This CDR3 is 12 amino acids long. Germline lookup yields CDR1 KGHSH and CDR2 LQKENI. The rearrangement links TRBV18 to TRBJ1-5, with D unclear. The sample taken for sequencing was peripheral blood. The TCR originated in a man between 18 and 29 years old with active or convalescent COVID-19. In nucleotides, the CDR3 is TGTGCCAGCTCACCAGATAGTGGGCCCCAGCATTTT. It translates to CASSPDSGPQHF. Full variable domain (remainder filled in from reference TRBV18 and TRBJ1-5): NAGVMQNPRHLVRRRGQEARLRCSPMKGHSHVYWYRQLPEEGLKFMVYLQKENIIDESGMPKERFSAEFPKEGPSILRIQQVVRGDSAAYFCASSPDSGPQHFGDGTRLSIL.